This T cell receptor beta chain was sequenced during a study of blood T cell repertoires in COVID-19. CDR1 is SEHNR and CDR2 is FQNEAQ in the germline V gene (reference sequence). The CDR3 contains 16 residues. Germline trimming cut 1 base from V and 4 bases from J; bases unmatched to any gene: 7. The data were produced by immunoSEQ multiplex PCR, yet TCRdb's version contains in-frame clones alone and is incomplete. The repertoire holds about 280,000 clones, with approximately 91% as singletons. The TCR was taken from a woman in her thirties or forties who had recovered from COVID-19. Sequenced: peripheral blood. This chain uses TRBV7-9 with TRBJ2-1; 7 bases are a match to TRBD2. As DNA, the CDR3 is TGTGCCAGCAGCTTAGGGGGGGAGCGGGAATACAATGAGCAGTTCTTC. Its translation: CASSLGGEREYNEQFF. Full variable domain (outside the CDR3, taken from reference TRBV7-9 and TRBJ2-1): DTGVSQNPRHKITKRGQNVTFRCDPISEHNRLYWYRQTLGQGPEFLTYFQNEAQLEKSRLLSDRFSAERPKGSFSTLEIQRTEQGDSAMYLCASSLGGEREYNEQFFGPGTRLTVL.